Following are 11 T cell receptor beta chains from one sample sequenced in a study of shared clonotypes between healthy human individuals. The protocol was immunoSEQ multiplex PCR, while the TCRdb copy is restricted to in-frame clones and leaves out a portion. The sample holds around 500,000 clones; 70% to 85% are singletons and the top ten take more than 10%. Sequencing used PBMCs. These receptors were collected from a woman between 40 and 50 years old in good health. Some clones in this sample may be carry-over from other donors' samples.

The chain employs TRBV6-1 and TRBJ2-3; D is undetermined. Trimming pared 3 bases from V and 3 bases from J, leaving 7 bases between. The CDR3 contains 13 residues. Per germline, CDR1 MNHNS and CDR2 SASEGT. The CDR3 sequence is CASSDILTDTQYF. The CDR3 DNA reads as TGTGCCAGCAGTGATATTCTGACAGATACGCAGTATTTT.

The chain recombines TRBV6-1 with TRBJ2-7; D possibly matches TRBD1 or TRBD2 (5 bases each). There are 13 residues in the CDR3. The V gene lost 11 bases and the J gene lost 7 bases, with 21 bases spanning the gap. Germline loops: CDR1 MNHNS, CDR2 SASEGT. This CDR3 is CAGRDRSTTEQYF. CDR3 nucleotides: TGTGCCGGCCGGGACCGATCGACTACTGAGCAGTACTTC.

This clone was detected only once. The CDR3: CSVGDRGYNEQFF. The CDR3 bases are TGCAGCGTTGGGGACAGGGGCTACAATGAGCAGTTCTTC. V and J are TRBV29-1 and TRBJ2-1; 10 positions match TRBD1. The CDR3 sequence is 13 residues long. Germline loops: CDR1 SQVTM, CDR2 ANQGSEA. The V and J ends lost 4 bases and 3 bases, in that order; junction bases with no gene match: 0.

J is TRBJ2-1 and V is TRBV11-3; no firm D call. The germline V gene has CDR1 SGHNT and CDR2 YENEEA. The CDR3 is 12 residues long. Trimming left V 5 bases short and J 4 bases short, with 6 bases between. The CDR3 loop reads CASSTEYNEQFF. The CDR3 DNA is TGTGCCAGCAGCACCGAATACAATGAGCAGTTCTTC. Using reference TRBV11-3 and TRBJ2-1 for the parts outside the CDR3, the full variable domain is EAGVVQSPRYKIIEKKQPVAFWCNPISGHNTLYWYLQNLGQGPELLIRYENEEAVDDSQLPKDRFSAERLKGVDSTLKIQPAELGDSAVYLCASSTEYNEQFFGPGTRLTVL.

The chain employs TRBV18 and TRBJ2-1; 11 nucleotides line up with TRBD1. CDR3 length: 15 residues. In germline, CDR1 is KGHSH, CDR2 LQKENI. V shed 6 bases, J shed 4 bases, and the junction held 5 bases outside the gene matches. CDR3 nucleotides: TGTGCCAGCTCCCAGGGACAGGGGGAATACAATGAGCAGTTCTTC. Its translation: CASSQGQGEYNEQFF. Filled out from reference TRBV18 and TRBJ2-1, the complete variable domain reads NAGVMQNPRHLVRRRGQEARLRCSPMKGHSHVYWYRQLPEEGLKFMVYLQKENIIDESGMPKERFSAEFPKEGPSILRIQQVVRGDSAAYFCASSQGQGEYNEQFFGPGTRLTVL.

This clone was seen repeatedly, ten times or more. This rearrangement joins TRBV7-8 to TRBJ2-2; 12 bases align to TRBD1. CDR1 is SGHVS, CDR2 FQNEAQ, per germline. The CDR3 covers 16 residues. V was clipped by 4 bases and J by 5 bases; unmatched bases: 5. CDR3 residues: CASSSRDRGRTGELFF. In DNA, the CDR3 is TGTGCCAGCAGCTCGCGGGACAGGGGGCGAACCGGGGAGCTGTTTTTT.

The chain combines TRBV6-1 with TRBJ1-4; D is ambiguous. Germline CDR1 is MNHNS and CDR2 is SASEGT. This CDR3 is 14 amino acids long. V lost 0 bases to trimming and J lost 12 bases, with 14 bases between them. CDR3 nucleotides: TGTGCCAGCAGTGAAGCCCCTGTCTTCTACCAACTGTTTTTT. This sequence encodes CASSEAPVFYQLFF.

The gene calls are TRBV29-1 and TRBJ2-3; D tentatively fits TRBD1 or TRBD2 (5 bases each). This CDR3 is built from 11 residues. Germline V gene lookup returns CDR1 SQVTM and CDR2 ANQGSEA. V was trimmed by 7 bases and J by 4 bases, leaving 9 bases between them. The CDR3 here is CSGDRADTQYF. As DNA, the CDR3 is TGCAGCGGGGACCGGGCAGATACGCAGTATTTT.

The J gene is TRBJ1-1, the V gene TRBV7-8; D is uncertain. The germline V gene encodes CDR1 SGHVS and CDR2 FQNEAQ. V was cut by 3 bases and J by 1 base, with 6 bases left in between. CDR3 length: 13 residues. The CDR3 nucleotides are TGTGCCAGCAGCTTCGTCGGGAACACTGAAGCTTTCTTT. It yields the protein CASSFVGNTEAFF.

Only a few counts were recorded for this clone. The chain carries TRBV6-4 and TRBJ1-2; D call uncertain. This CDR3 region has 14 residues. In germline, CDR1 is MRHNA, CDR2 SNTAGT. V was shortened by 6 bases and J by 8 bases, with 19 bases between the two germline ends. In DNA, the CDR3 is TGTGCCAGCAGGGGAGGGTCTCCTGAAAGCGGCTACACCTTC. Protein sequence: CASRGGSPESGYTF.

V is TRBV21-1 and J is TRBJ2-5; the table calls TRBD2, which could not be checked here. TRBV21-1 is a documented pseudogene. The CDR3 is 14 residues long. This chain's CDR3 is CASIQGGVVETQYF. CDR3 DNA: TGTGCCAGCATACAGGGAGGGGTGGTGGAGACCCAGTACTTC.